The present entry profiles one T cell receptor (beta chain) with its context. The antigen is undetermined. With a J-beta primer mix and a sample-barcoded 5' primer, a second PCR ran 7 to 11 cycles. TCRdb itself ran the 5' RACE reads through MiXCR, one entry per CDR3 protein. The sample includes hundreds of thousands of distinct CDR3 sequences, around a quarter seen only once; the top ten take about 3.3%. This sample is drawn from a study of blood T cells in healthy people across ages. This CDR3 spans 14 amino acids. Germline lookup yields CDR1 PRHDT and CDR2 FYEKMQ (reference sequence). Whole-study findings and limits: There was a strong correlation between TCR beta diversity and naive T cell percentage.

This same sample was also part of a study on T cells of mothers and their children. That publication notes: Each mother gave over 9.5 million TCR beta CDR3 reads; each child, about 3 million. With unrelated pairs as the comparison, related mother-child pairs had a slightly higher overlap that was not significant.

The chain is built from TRBV13 and TRBJ2-5; 7 bases are a match to TRBD1. The J call may be mistaken, given a closer DNA end match to TRBJ2-7. The TCR originated in a boy between 2 and 10 years old in good health. The sequenced material came from blood. In DNA form, the CDR3 reads TGTGCCAGCAGCCCCCACGGGACAGTCTACGAGCAGTACTTC. As protein: CASSPHGTVYEQYF.